This section outlines one T cell receptor (beta chain) sequence together with its context. Amplification targeted TCR beta CDR3 regions from RNA transcripts. RT-PCR in the first round (using the HTBI primer set) targeted the TCR CDR3. TCRdb independently ran MiXCR on the multiplex PCR reads; one entry per CDR3 protein. The sample lists about 350,000 distinct CDR3 sequences, about 17% seen once, with around a third in the top ten. With 5 bases clipped from V and 6 bases from J, the junction kept 6 bases outside the gene matches. This CDR3 has 15 residues. The sample comes from a study of T cells in Graves' hyperthyroidism and ophthalmopathy. Uncontrolled infection, other autoimmune disease, pregnancy and lactation each barred patients from inclusion.

The chain has TRBV12-3 or TRBV12-4 and TRBJ2-1, with TRBD2 matching 11 bases. This receptor was identified in a woman aged 25 to 45 with Graves' hyperthyroidism that later progressed to Graves' ophthalmopathy. The sample consisted of blood. CDR3 DNA sequence: TGTGCCAGCAGTCCCACCGGGACTAGCGGCAATGAGCAGTTCTTC. Amino acid sequence: CASSPTGTSGNEQFF.